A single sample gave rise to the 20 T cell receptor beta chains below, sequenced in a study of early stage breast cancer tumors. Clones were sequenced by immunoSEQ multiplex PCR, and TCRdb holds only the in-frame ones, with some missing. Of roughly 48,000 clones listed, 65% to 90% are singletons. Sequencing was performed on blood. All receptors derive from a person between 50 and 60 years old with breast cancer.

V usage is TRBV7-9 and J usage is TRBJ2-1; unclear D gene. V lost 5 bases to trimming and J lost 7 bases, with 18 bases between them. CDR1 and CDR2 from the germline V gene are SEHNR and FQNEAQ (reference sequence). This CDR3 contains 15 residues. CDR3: CASSPVGHVGNEQFF. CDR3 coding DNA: TGTGCCAGCAGCCCTGTGGGTCATGTGGGGAATGAGCAGTTCTTC.

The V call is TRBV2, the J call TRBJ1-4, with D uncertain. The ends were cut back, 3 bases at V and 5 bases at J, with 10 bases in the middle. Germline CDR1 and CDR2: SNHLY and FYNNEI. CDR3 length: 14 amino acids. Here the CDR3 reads CASSDGVGNEKLFF. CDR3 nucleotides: TGTGCCAGCAGTGATGGGGTAGGAAATGAAAAACTGTTTTTT.

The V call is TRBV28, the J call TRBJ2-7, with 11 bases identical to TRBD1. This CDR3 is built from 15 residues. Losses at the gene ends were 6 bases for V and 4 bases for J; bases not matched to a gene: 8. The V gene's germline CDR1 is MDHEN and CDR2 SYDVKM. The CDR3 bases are TGTGCCAGCAGCCCCTACGGACAGGGGGCGTACGAGCAGTACTTC. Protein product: CASSPYGQGAYEQYF.

CDR3 bases: TGTGCCAGCTCACCATCTAGGATCTACGAGCAGTACTTC. Translation: CASSPSRIYEQYF. This chain uses TRBV18 with TRBJ2-7; D is undetermined. The germline V gene encodes CDR1 KGHSH and CDR2 LQKENI. Trimming removed 2 bases at V and 3 bases at J, with 8 bases between. This CDR3 is built from 13 residues.

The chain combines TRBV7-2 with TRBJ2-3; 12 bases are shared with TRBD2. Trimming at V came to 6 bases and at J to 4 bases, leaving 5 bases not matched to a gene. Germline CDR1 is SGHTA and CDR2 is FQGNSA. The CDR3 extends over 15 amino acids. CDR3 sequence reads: CASSRLAGGADTQYF. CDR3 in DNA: TGTGCCAGCAGTCGTCTAGCGGGAGGGGCAGATACGCAGTATTTT.

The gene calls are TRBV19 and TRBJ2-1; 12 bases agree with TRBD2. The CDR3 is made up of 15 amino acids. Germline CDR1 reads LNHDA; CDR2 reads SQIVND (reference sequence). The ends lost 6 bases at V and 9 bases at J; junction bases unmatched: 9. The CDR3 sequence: CASSLGASGGAEQFF. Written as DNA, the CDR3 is TGTGCCAGTAGCCTAGGCGCTAGCGGGGGGGCTGAGCAGTTCTTC.

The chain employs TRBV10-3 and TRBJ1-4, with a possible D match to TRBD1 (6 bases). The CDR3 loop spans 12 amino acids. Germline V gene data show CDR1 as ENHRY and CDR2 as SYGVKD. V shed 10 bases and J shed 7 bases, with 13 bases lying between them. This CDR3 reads CATEGGTEKLFF. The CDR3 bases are TGTGCCACCGAGGGGGGTACTGAAAAACTGTTTTTT.

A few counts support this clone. The CDR3: CASSRTGGRNSPLHF. The DNA of the CDR3 is TGTGCCAGTAGCCGGACAGGGGGCCGTAATTCACCCCTCCACTTT. The J gene is TRBJ1-6, the V gene TRBV19; 11 bases agree with TRBD1. In germline, CDR1 is LNHDA, CDR2 SQIVND (reference sequence). CDR3 size: 15 residues. With 6 bases clipped from V and 6 bases from J, the junction kept 4 bases outside the gene matches.

The CDR3 bases are TGCGCCAGCAGTCCGCGACCACCGGACAGGAGAAGTGGAAACACCATATATTTT. It yields the protein CASSPRPPDRRSGNTIYF. The V gene is TRBV5-1, the J gene TRBJ1-3, with 7 positions matching TRBD1. The V gene end was trimmed by 5 bases and the J gene end by 3 bases; junction bases not matched to a gene: 17. Germline-derived CDR1 and CDR2 are SGHRS and YFSETQ. The CDR3 covers 18 residues.

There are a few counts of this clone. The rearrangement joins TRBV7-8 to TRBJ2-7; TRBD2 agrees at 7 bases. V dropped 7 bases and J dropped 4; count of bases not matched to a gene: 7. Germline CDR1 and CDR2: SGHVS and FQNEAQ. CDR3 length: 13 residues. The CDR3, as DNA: TGTGCCAGCACCTGGGGCGGGAGATACGAGCAGTACTTC. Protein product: CASTWGGRYEQYF. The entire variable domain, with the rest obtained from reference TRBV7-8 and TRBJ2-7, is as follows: GAGVSQSPRYKVAKRGQDVALRCDPISGHVSLFWYQQALGQGPEFLTYFQNEAQLDKSGLPSDRFFAERPEGSVSTLKIQRTQQEDSAVYLCASTWGGRYEQYFGPGTRLTVT.

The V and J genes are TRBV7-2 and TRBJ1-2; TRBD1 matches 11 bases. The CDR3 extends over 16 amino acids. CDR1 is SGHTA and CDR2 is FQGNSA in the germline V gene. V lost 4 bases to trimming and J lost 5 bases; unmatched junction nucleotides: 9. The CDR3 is CASSSRTGGSRYGYTF. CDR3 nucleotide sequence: TGTGCCAGCAGCTCTAGGACAGGGGGCTCCAGATATGGCTACACCTTC. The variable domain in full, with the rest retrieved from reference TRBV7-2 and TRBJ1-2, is GAGVSQSPSNKVTEKGKDVELRCDPISGHTALYWYRQSLGQGLEFLIYFQGNSAPDKSGLPSDRFSAERTGGSVSTLTIQRTQQEDSAVYLCASSSRTGGSRYGYTFGSGTRLTVV.

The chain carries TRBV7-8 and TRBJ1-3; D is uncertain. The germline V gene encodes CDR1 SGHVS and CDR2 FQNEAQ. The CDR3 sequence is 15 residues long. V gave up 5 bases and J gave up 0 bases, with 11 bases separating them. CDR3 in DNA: TGTGCCAGCAGCGCCAGGATTCCCTCTGGAAACACCATATATTTT. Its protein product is CASSARIPSGNTIYF.

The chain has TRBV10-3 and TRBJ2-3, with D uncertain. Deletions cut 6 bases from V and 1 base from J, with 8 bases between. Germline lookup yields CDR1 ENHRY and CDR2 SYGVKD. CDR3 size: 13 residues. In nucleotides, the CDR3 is TGTGCCATCAGCCACGAGGGCACAGATACGCAGTATTTT. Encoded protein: CAISHEGTDTQYF.

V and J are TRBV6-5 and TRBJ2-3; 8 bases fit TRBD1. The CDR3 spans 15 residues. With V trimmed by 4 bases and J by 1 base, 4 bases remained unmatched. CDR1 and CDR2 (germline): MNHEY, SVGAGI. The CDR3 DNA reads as TGTGCCAGCAGTTTCTTGACAGGGGGCACAGATACGCAGTATTTT. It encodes CASSFLTGGTDTQYF.

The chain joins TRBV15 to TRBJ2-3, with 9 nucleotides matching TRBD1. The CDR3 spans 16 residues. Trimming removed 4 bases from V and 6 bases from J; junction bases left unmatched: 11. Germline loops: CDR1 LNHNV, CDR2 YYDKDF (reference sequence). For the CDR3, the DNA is TGTGCCACCAGCAAGGGGACAGGGCTCGTCAGGGATACGCAGTATTTT. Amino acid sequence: CATSKGTGLVRDTQYF.

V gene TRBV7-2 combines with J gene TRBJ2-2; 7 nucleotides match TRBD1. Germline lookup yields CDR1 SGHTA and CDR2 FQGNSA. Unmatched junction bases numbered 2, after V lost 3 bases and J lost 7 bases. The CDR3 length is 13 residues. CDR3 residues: CASSFNRGGELFF. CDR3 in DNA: TGTGCCAGCAGCTTTAACAGGGGCGGGGAGCTGTTTTTT.

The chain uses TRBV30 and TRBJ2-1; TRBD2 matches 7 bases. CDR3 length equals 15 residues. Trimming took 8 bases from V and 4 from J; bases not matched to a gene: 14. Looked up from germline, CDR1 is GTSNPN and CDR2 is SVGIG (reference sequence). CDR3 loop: CAVEGGRAAYNEQFF. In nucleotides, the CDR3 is TGTGCCGTCGAAGGAGGGAGGGCAGCGTACAATGAGCAGTTCTTC.

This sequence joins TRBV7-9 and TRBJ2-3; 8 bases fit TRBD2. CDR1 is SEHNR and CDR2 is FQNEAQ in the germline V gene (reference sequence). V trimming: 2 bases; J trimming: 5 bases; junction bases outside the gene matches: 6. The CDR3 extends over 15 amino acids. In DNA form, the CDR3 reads TGTGCCAGCAGCTTACCTCGGGGGGGCAGAGATACGCAGTATTTT. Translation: CASSLPRGGRDTQYF.

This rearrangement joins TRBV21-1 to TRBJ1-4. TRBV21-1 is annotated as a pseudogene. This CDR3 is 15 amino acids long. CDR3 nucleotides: TGTGCCAGCAGCAAAGGGAGGGACCGTAATGAAAAACTGTTTTTT. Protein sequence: CASSKGRDRNEKLFF.

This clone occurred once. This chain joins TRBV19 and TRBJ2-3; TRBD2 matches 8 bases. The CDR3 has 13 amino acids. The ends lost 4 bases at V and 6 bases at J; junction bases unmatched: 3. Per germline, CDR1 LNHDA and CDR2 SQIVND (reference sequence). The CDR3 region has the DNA TGTGCCAGTAGTAATCGGGGGGGGGATACGCAGTATTTT. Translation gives CASSNRGGDTQYF.